This T cell receptor (beta chain) was sequenced for a study of blood T cell repertoires in COVID-19. This clone was picked up a small number of times. Source study methods: It was from reference gene primer amplification that nucleated cell counts were estimated. Some clones are missing from TCRdb's copy, which holds only in-frame ones; the method was immunoSEQ multiplex PCR. V, J and clone size derive from that table, while D and trimming were established from the DNA sequence. The sample includes over 60,000 clones, roughly 84% of them seen just once. In germline, CDR1 is SNHLY, CDR2 FYNNEI. The CDR3 covers 13 residues. V lost 4 bases to trimming and J lost 6 bases; unmatched junction nucleotides: 5.

The rearrangement joins TRBV2 to TRBJ2-5; 7 positions agree with TRBD1. The receptor comes from a human donor in a cohort sampled during active COVID-19. Sequenced: peripheral blood. The CDR3 nucleotides are TGTGCCAGCAGTGGGGGACAGACCCAGACCCAGTACTTC. Protein sequence: CASSGGQTQTQYF.